The rows below give T cell receptor beta chains drawn from one sample of a study of T cells in Graves' hyperthyroidism and ophthalmopathy. TCRdb re-called the multiplex PCR reads with MiXCR, one entry per CDR3 protein. The sample holds hundreds of thousands of distinct CDR3 sequences; approximately 14% are singletons and the top ten take around 4%. Material for sequencing was blood. All receptors derive from a woman in her thirties or forties with Graves' ophthalmopathy. CDR3s include the opening cysteine and the closing phenylalanine or tryptophan. Each record gives: D gene, J gene, CDR3 length, clone size, V gene, CDR3 DNA, CDR3 protein. A D gene is named only where the DNA matches it firmly. For some rows the clone size is stated as once, few or many, or as a class when expanded; others skip it.

>NA|TRBJ1-4|13|NA|TRBV28
TGTGCCAGCCGCTCCGCCTCGGACGAAAAACTGTTTTTT
CASRSASDEKLFF
>NA|TRBJ2-5|16|NA|TRBV7-2
TGTGCCAGCAGCTCCGGGGACGGGCGCATACCGGAGACCCAGTACTTC
CASSSGDGRIPETQYF
>NA|TRBJ1-3|15|few|TRBV3-1
TGTGCCAGCAACCGACAGAGGAACTCTGGAAACACCATATATTTT
CASNRQRNSGNTIYF
>NA|TRBJ1-1|13|many|TRBV30
TGTGCCTGGAGTTCAGGTGACCACACTGAAGCTTTCTTT
CAWSSGDHTEAFF
>TRBD1|TRBJ2-7|13|many|TRBV27
TGTGCCAGCAGTCTGACGAGGGGGCAAGAGCAGTACTTC
CASSLTRGQEQYF
>TRBD1|TRBJ2-7|11|many|TRBV20-1
TGCAGTGCTAGAGGGGACAGGGAGCAGTACTTC
CSARGDREQYF
>NA|TRBJ2-7|12|many|TRBV12-3/TRBV12-4
TGTGCCAGCAGTTACACATTCGGCGAGCAGTACTTC
CASSYTFGEQYF
>NA|TRBJ1-1|12|many|TRBV20-1
TGCAGTGCTAGTTGGCAGAACACTGAAGCTTTCTTT
CSASWQNTEAFF
>NA|TRBJ1-5|16|many|TRBV12-3/TRBV12-4
TGTGCCAGCAGTCAAAAGGGCGACCCTAAAAATCAGCCCCAGCATTTT
CASSQKGDPKNQPQHF
>NA|TRBJ2-2|16|NA|TRBV5-1
TGCGCCAGCAGATCTCTGGGAGGCGTTAACACCGGGGAGCTGTTTTTT
CASRSLGGVNTGELFF
>NA|TRBJ1-1|13|many|TRBV3-1
TGTGCCAGCAGCCACCAGGGACGCACTGAAGCTTTCTTT
CASSHQGRTEAFF
>NA|TRBJ1-2|15|many|TRBV6-5
TGTGCCAGCAGTTCCCCTGGGAGGGAGGGCTATGGCTACACCTTC
CASSSPGREGYGYTF
>NA|TRBJ2-7|13|many|TRBV28
TGTGCCAGCAGTTTATCACGCCTTAGGGAGCAGTACTTC
CASSLSRLREQYF
>NA|TRBJ1-1|16|many|TRBV12-3/TRBV12-4
TGTGCCAGCAGTTTAGACATAGCGGGACCGAACACTGAAGCTTTCTTT
CASSLDIAGPNTEAFF
>NA|TRBJ2-5|14|many|TRBV9
TGTGCCAGCAGCGTAGACTCCCAGGGGGAGACCCAGTACTTC
CASSVDSQGETQYF
>NA|TRBJ1-2|13|many|TRBV6-5
TGTGCCAGCAGTCGACAGAGGAACTATGGCTACACCTTC
CASSRQRNYGYTF
>TRBD2|TRBJ2-6|16|once|TRBV11-2
TGTGCCAGCAGCTTTCTAGCGGGTATGGGGGCCAACGTCCTGACTTTC
CASSFLAGMGANVLTF
>NA|TRBJ2-7|14|many|TRBV20-1
TGCAGTGCTAGACGACCCGGGACAACCTACGAGCAGTACTTC
CSARRPGTTYEQYF
>NA|TRBJ1-1|14|few|TRBV6-1
TGTGCCAGCAGTGAAATCTATGATATTGCTGAAGCTTTCTTT
CASSEIYDIAEAFF
>TRBD1|TRBJ1-1|14|many|TRBV12-3/TRBV12-4
TGTGCCAGCAGTCCAGGGGGCCGGGGCACTGAAGCTTTCTTT
CASSPGGRGTEAFF
>NA|TRBJ1-1|16|many|TRBV20-1
TGCAGTGCTACTCCACTCAGGGGCACCATGAACACTGAAGCTTTCTTT
CSATPLRGTMNTEAFF
>NA|TRBJ2-7|11|many|TRBV12-3/TRBV12-4
TGTGCCAGCAGTAAGGGAATCGAGCAGTACTTC
CASSKGIEQYF
>TRBD1|TRBJ1-1|14|few|TRBV18
TGTGCCAGCTCACCCGGGGACAGGGCCCCTGAAGCTTTCTTT
CASSPGDRAPEAFF
>TRBD2|TRBJ2-7|16|many|TRBV27
TGTGCCAGCAGTACCCTACTAGCGGGAAGGTCCTACGAGCAGTACTTC
CASSTLLAGRSYEQYF
>NA|TRBJ2-5|15|many|TRBV2
TGTGCCAGCAGTGAAGACCCCCAGGCCCAAGAGACCCAGTACTTC
CASSEDPQAQETQYF
>NA|TRBJ2-7|16|few|TRBV4-1
TGCGCCAGCAGCCAAGATTCGGGTAGCGCCATCTACGAGCAGTACTTC
CASSQDSGSAIYEQYF
>TRBD1|TRBJ2-7|14|many|TRBV6-1
TGTGCCACCCTTCCCAGGGGGTTTTCCAGCGAGCAGTACTTC
CATLPRGFSSEQYF
>NA|TRBJ2-2|16|many|TRBV7-3
TGTGCCAGCAGCTTACAGGGAGTAGGGAACACCGGGGAGCTGTTTTTT
CASSLQGVGNTGELFF
>NA|TRBJ2-5|14|many|TRBV27
TGTGCCAGCAGCCCAACTCGGGGCCAAGAGACCCAGTACTTC
CASSPTRGQETQYF
>NA|TRBJ2-6|17|NA|TRBV6-5
TGTGCCAGCAGTTACTCGACAGTCATTACTGGGGCCAACGTCCTGACTTTC
CASSYSTVITGANVLTF
>TRBD2|TRBJ2-7|15|NA|TRBV29-1
TGCGGCGTTGAAGATTCGAGCGGGGGCCCCTACGAGCAGTACTTC
CGVEDSSGGPYEQYF
>TRBD1|TRBJ1-5|15|few|TRBV3-1
TGTGCCAGCAGCCAAGATACGACAGGGTATCAGCCCCAGCATTTT
CASSQDTTGYQPQHF
>NA|TRBJ2-7|13|many|TRBV6-2/TRBV6-3
TGTGCCAGCAGTTACTCGACTTGGGAGGAGCAGTACTTC
CASSYSTWEEQYF
>TRBD1|TRBJ1-5|16|few|TRBV19
TGTGCCAGTAGTAGAGACGGGACAGGTACCAATCAGCCCCAGCATTTT
CASSRDGTGTNQPQHF
>NA|TRBJ1-1|14|NA|TRBV12-3/TRBV12-4
TGTGCCAGCAGCAACCCCCCGGTGGGTGCTGAAGCTTTCTTT
CASSNPPVGAEAFF
>NA|TRBJ1-5|12|many|TRBV29-1
TGCAGCGTTGTGACAGAAAATCAGCCCCAGCATTTT
CSVVTENQPQHF
>TRBD1|TRBJ2-2|15|NA|TRBV2
TGTGCCAGCAGAAGACAGGGTATCAACACCGGGGAGCTGTTTTTT
CASRRQGINTGELFF
>TRBD1|TRBJ1-5|14|many|TRBV20-1
TGCAGTGCTTCGCCGGACAGGGAGGATCAGCCCCAGCATTTT
CSASPDREDQPQHF
>NA|TRBJ2-7|12|many|TRBV7-2
TGTGCCAGCAGCAGCCGAGAGGGAGAGCAGTACTTC
CASSSREGEQYF
>TRBD1|TRBJ2-7|16|many|TRBV7-6
TGTGCCAGCAGCATAACAGCCGGGACAGGGTTTTACGAGCAATACTTC
CASSITAGTGFYEQYF
>TRBD1|TRBJ1-5|15|few|TRBV12-3/TRBV12-4
TGTGCCAGCAGCCAGGGACAGGGGGCTGGAGTGGCCCAGCATTTT
CASSQGQGAGVAQHF